Presented here are 2 T cell receptor beta chains from one specimen sequenced in a study of cytomegalovirus exposure and HLA in healthy donors. Clones were sequenced by immunoSEQ multiplex PCR, and TCRdb holds only the in-frame ones, with some missing. Of approximately 260,000 clones listed, 70% to 90% are singletons. Sequencing was done on a sample of PBMCs. All receptors come from a young woman in good health and CMV-seronegative.

V is TRBV19 and J is TRBJ1-4, with a possible D match to TRBD1 (6 bases). The CDR3 length is 14 residues. Trimming shortened V by 3 bases and J by 5 bases, and 10 bases separated the two germline ends. Germline V gene lookup returns CDR1 LNHDA and CDR2 SQIVND (reference sequence). CDR3 nucleotides: TGTGCCAGTAGTATTAGGGGGAAGAATGAAAAACTGTTTTTT. As protein: CASSIRGKNEKLFF.

This chain connects TRBV9 to TRBJ2-7; 9 positions agree with TRBD1. The V segment lost 3 bases and the J segment 6 bases; nucleotides outside the gene matches: 4. The V gene's germline CDR1 is SGDLS and CDR2 YYNGEE. The CDR3 is made up of 13 amino acids. The CDR3 DNA reads TGTGCCAGCAGCGGCCTGGACAGGGGCGAGCAGTACTTC. Protein product: CASSGLDRGEQYF.